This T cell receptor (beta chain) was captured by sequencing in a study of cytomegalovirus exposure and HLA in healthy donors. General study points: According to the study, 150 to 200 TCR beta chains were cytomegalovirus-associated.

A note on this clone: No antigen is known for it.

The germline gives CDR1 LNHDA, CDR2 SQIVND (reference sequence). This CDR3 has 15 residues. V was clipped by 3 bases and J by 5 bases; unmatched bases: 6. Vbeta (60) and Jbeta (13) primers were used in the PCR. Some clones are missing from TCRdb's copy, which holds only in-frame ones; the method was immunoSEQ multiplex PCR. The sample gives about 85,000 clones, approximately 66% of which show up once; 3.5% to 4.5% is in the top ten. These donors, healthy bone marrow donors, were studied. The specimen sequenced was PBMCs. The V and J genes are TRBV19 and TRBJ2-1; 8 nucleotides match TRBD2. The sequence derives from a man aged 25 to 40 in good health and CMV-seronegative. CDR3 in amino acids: CASSIFSGRNNEQFF. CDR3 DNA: TGTGCCAGTAGTATCTTCAGCGGGAGAAACAATGAGCAGTTCTTC.